This T cell receptor (beta chain) was captured in a study of T-cell reconstitution after alpha-beta-depleted transplantation in children. Trimming removed 4 bases from V and 2 bases from J; junction bases left unmatched: 2. Per the germline V gene, CDR1 is SNHLY and CDR2 is FYNNEI. CDR3 size: 14 residues. Unique molecular identifiers were used in preparing the TCRbeta library. TCRdb reanalysed the PCR reads using MiXCR and keeps one entry per CDR3 protein. The table lists more than 450,000 distinct CDR3 sequences, 15% to 20% of them singletons, with over 3% in the top ten. This clonotype was counted between two and nine times.

This specimen consisted of PBMCs from the stem cell graft donor, obtained from the stem cell graft. V and J are TRBV2 and TRBJ2-4, with 7 bases that match TRBD1. The TCR was taken from a human donor who donated a stem cell graft to a child with acute lymphoblastic leukemia. The CDR3 loop reads CASSGQGSKNIQYF. The DNA for the CDR3 is TGTGCCAGCAGTGGACAGGGATCCAAAAACATTCAGTACTTC.